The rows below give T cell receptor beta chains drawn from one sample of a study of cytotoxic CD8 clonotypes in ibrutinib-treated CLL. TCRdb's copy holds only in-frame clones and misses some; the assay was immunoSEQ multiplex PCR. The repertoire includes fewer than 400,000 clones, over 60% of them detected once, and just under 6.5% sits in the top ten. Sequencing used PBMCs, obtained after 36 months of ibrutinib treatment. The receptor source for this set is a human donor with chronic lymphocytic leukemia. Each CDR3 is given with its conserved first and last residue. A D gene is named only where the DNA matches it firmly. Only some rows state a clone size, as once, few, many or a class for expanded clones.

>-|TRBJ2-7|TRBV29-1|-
CSVGRVSGPYEQYF
TGCAGCGTTGGTAGAGTTTCAGGACCATACGAGCAGTACTTC
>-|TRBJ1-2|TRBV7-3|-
CASSLILGDGYTF
TGTGCCAGCAGCTTAATTCTGGGTGATGGCTACACCTTC
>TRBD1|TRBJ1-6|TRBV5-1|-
CASGTGDSPLHF
TGCGCCAGCGGGACAGGGGATTCACCCCTCCACTTT
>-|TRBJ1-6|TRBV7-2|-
CASSLSGTGTSPLHF
TGTGCCAGCAGCTTAAGCGGGACTGGAACTTCACCCCTCCACTTT
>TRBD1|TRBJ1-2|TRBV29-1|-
CSVEAGQGPYGYTF
TGCAGCGTTGAAGCGGGACAGGGACCCTATGGCTACACCTTC
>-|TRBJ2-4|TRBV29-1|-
CSVGLAKNIQYF
TGCAGCGTTGGACTAGCCAAAAACATTCAGTACTTC
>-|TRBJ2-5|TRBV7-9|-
CASSLATRVTQYF
TGTGCCAGCAGCTTAGCGACCCGGGTGACCCAGTACTTC
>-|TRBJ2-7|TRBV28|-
CATHPGGASYEQYF
TGTGCCACCCATCCCGGGGGCGCCTCCTACGAGCAGTACTTC
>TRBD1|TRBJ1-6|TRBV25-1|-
CASSPSGYRGSTSPLHF
TGTGCCAGCAGCCCTTCCGGATACAGGGGGAGCACCTCACCCCTCCACTTT
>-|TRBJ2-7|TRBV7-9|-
CASSFGRGDEQYF
TGTGCCAGCAGCTTTGGCAGGGGTGACGAGCAGTACTTC
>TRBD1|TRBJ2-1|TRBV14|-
CASSPDRGSNEQFF
TGTGCCAGCAGCCCGGACAGGGGAAGCAATGAGCAGTTCTTC
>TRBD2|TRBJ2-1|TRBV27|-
CASRAGTSGYNEQFF
TGTGCCAGCAGGGCCGGGACTAGCGGATACAATGAGCAGTTCTTC
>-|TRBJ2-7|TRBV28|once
CASSFAGELPYEQYF
TGTGCCAGCAGTTTTGCAGGAGAACTTCCCTACGAGCAGTACTTC
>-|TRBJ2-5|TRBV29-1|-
CSVEEAQAQETQYF
TGCAGCGTTGAAGAAGCGCAGGCCCAAGAGACCCAGTACTTC
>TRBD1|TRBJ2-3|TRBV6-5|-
CASSLDRGNPPDTQYF
TGTGCCAGCAGTTTGGACAGGGGGAACCCTCCAGATACGCAGTATTTT
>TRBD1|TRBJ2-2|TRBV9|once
CASSGSPRTGTATGELFF
TGTGCCAGCAGCGGATCCCCAAGAACCGGGACAGCCACCGGGGAGCTGTTTTTT
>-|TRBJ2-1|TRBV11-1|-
CASSLAGAQNTGNEQFF
TGTGCCAGCAGCTTAGCGGGCGCACAAAATACGGGGAATGAGCAGTTCTTC
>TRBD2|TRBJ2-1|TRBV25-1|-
CASSGEGRQGYNEQFF
TGTGCCAGCAGTGGGGAGGGGCGGCAGGGTTACAATGAGCAGTTCTTC
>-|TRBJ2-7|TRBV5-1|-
CASSGRGIPSDEQYF
TGCGCCAGCAGCGGAAGAGGTATCCCCAGCGACGAGCAGTACTTC
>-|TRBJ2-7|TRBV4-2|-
CASSPDTLLGEQYF
TGTGCCAGCAGCCCTGATACCCTTCTGGGGGAGCAGTACTTC
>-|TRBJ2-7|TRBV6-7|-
CASSYSSEQYF
TGTGCCAGCAGTTACTCATCCGAGCAGTACTTC
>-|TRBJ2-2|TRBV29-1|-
CSVLGSREAGELFF
TGCAGCGTTCTGGGCTCCAGGGAAGCCGGGGAGCTGTTTTTT
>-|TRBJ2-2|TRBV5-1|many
CASSFAGELFF
TGCGCCAGCAGCTTCGCCGGGGAGCTGTTTTTT
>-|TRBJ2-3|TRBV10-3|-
CAIRADTDTQYF
TGTGCCATCAGAGCGGACACAGATACGCAGTATTTT
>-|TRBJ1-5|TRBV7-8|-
CASSLARWQVRNQPQHF
TGTGCCAGCAGCTTAGCGAGATGGCAGGTCCGGAATCAGCCCCAGCATTTT
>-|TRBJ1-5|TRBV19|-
CASSTTERFNQPQHF
TGTGCCAGTAGTACGACAGAGCGATTCAATCAGCCCCAGCATTTT
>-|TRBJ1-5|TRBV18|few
CASSPRGAQPQHF
TGTGCCAGCTCCCCCAGGGGAGCTCAGCCCCAGCATTTT
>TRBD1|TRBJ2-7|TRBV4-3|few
CASSQDRGTGHEQYF
TGCGCCAGCAGCCAAGATAGGGGGACAGGGCACGAGCAGTACTTC
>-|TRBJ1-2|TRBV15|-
CATSRERGEGYTF
TGTGCCACCAGCAGAGAGAGGGGGGAGGGCTACACCTTC
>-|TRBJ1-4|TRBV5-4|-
CASSDSRGLSNEKLFF
TGTGCCAGCAGCGACAGTCGAGGGCTATCTAATGAAAAACTGTTTTTT
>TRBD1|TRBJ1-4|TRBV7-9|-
CASSTGTVNEKLFF
TGTGCCAGTAGCACCGGGACAGTTAATGAAAAACTGTTTTTT
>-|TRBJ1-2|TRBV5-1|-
CASSLGVPLYGYTF
TGCGCCAGCAGCTTGGGAGTCCCCCTCTATGGCTACACCTTC
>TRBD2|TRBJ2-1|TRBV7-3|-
CASSLWTSGEYNEQFF
TGTGCCAGCAGCCTATGGACTAGCGGGGAATACAATGAGCAGTTCTTC
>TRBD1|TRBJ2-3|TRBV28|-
CASSPGQGDLDTQYF
TGTGCCAGCAGCCCGGGACAGGGAGATTTGGATACGCAGTATTTT
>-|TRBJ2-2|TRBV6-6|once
CASSLLRVWTGELFF
TGTGCCAGCAGTCTACTCAGGGTGTGGACCGGGGAGCTGTTTTTT
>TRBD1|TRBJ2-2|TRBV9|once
CASSDTGGSGELFF
TGTGCCAGCAGCGATACAGGGGGCTCCGGGGAGCTGTTTTTT
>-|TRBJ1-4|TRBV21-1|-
CASSKVSAGLPNNEKLFF
TGTGCCAGCAGCAAAGTTTCGGCAGGATTGCCAAATAATGAAAAACTGTTTTTT
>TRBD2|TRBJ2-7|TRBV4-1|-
CASSQDSNRGTSVSYEQYF
TGCGCCAGCAGCCAAGATTCTAATCGGGGGACTAGCGTATCCTACGAGCAGTACTTC
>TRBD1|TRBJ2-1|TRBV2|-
CASSRTGTARDEQFF
TGTGCCAGCAGTAGAACCGGGACAGCTAGGGATGAGCAGTTCTTC
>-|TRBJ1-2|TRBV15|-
CATSTWETNYGYTF
TGTGCCACCAGCACATGGGAAACCAACTATGGCTACACCTTC
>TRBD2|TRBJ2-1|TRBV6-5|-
CASSYSRTSVEKFF
TGTGCCAGCAGTTACAGTAGGACTAGCGTCGAAAAGTTCTTC
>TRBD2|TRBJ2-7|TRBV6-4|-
CASISGPAHYYEQYF
TGTGCCAGCATTAGCGGGCCGGCTCATTACTACGAGCAGTACTTC
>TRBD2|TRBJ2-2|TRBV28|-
CASSPVTSDPNTGELFF
TGTGCCAGCAGTCCTGTTACTAGCGACCCTAACACCGGGGAGCTGTTTTTT
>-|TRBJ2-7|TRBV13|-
CASSPSYPGEQYF
TGTGCCAGCAGCCCCTCCTACCCCGGAGAGCAGTACTTC
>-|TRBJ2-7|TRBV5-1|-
CASSSTGGYEQYF
TGCGCCAGCAGCTCGACTGGCGGCTACGAGCAGTACTTC
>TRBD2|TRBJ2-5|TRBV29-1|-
CSVDSSSGAPRETQYF
TGCAGCGTTGATTCTTCTAGCGGAGCCCCAAGAGAGACCCAGTACTTC
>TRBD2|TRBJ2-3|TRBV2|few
CASRTSPRGTDTQYF
TGTGCCAGCAGGACTAGCCCACGGGGCACAGATACGCAGTATTTT
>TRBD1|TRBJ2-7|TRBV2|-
CASSEFDRAYEQYF
TGTGCCAGCAGTGAATTCGACAGGGCCTACGAGCAGTACTTC